This TCR beta chain derives from a study of identical twins. Whole-study findings and limits: The study based its conclusions on cross-sectional statistical analysis and did not follow the same donors.

The ends lost 1 base at V and 1 base at J; junction bases unmatched: 3. Germline loops: CDR1 DFQATT, CDR2 SNEGSKA (reference sequence). The CDR3 has 14 residues. Each donor (without exception) was a healthy Caucasian. On this clonotype: Antigen: not known.

MiXCR was run by TCRdb on the 5' RACE reads, yielding one entry per CDR3 protein. The sample has more than 1.5 million distinct CDR3 sequences, around 29% seen once. Specimen: cord blood. The chain employs TRBV20-1 and TRBJ2-5; 7 bases agree with TRBD2. The origin of this receptor is a newborn girl in good health. Here the CDR3 reads CSARAGGTQETQYF. The CDR3 coding sequence is TGCAGTGCTAGAGCGGGGGGTACCCAAGAGACCCAGTACTTC.